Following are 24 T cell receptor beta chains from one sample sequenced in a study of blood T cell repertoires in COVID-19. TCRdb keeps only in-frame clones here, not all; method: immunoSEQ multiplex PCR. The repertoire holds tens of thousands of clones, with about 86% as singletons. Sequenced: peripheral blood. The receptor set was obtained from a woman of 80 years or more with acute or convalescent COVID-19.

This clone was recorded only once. The DNA of the CDR3 is TGTGCCAGCAGAGCAGCGACAGGGCTACGTGGCTACACCTTC. This codes for CASRAATGLRGYTF. The gene calls are TRBV2 and TRBJ1-2, with 7 bases that match TRBD1. The CDR3 is 14 residues long. The V segment lost 6 bases and the J segment 7 bases; nucleotides outside the gene matches: 11. Per germline, CDR1 SNHLY and CDR2 FYNNEI.

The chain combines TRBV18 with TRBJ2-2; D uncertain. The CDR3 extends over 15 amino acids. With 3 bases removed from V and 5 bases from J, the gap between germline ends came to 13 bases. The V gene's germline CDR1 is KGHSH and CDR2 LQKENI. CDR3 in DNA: TGTGCCAGCTCACCGGAGCGCCCCGCTACCGGGGAGCTGTTTTTT. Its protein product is CASSPERPATGELFF.

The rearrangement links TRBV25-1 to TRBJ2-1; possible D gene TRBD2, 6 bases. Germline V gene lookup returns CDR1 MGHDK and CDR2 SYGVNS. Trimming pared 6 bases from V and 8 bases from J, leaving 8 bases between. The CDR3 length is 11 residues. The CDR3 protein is CASSLADEQFF. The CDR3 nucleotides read TGTGCCAGCAGCTTAGCGGATGAGCAGTTCTTC.

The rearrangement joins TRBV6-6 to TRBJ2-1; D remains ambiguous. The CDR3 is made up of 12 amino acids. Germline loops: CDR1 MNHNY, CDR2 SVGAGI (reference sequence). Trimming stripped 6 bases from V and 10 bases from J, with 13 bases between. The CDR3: CASSLQKREQFF. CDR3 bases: TGTGCCAGCAGCCTTCAAAAACGGGAGCAGTTCTTC.

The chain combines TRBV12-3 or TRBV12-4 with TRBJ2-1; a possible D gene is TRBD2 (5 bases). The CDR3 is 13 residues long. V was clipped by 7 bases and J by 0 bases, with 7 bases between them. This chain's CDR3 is CASKLDSYNEQFF. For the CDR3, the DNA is TGTGCCAGCAAACTAGACTCCTACAATGAGCAGTTCTTC.

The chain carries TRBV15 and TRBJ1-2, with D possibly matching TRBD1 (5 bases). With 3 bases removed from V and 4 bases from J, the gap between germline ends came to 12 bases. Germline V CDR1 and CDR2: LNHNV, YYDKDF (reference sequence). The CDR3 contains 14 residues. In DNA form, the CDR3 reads TGTGCCACCAGCAGTGTCAGACAGACCTATGGCTACACCTTC. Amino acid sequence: CATSSVRQTYGYTF.

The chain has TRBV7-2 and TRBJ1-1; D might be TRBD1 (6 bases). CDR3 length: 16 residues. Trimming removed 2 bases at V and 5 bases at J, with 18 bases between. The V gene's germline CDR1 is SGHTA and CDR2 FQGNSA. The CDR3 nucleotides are TGTGCCAGCAGCTTATGGGGGGGCAGCGGGGATACTGAAGCTTTCTTT. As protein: CASSLWGGSGDTEAFF.

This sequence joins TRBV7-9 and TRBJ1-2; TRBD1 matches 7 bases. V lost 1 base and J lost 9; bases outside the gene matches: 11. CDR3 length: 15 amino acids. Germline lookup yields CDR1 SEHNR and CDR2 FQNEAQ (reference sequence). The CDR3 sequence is CASSLEGAETMSYTF. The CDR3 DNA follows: TGTGCCAGCAGCTTAGAGGGGGCCGAGACTATGAGCTACACCTTC.

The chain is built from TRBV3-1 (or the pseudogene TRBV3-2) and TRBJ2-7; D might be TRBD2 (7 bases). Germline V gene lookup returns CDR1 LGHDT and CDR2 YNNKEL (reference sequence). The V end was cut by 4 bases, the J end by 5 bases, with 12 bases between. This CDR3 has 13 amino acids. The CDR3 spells CASSRRGGDEQYF. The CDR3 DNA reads TGTGCCAGCAGCCGGCGCGGGGGCGACGAGCAGTACTTC.

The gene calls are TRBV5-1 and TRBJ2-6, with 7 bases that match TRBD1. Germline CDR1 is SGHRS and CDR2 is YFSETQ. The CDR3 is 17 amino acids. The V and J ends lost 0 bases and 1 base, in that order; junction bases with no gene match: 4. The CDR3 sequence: CASSLAGTASGANVLTF. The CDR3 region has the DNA TGCGCCAGCAGCTTGGCCGGGACAGCTTCTGGGGCCAACGTCCTGACTTTC.

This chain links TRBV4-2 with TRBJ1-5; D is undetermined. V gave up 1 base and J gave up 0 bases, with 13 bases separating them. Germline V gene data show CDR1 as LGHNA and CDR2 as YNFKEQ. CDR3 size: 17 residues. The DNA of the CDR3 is TGTGCCAGCAGCCAAGCCCCAGGAAGTTATAGCAATCAGCCCCAGCATTTT. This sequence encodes CASSQAPGSYSNQPQHF.

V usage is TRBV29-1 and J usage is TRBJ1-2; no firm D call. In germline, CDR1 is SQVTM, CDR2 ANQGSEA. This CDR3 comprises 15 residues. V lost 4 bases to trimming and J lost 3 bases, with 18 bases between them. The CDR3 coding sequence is TGCAGCGTTGTCCCGGTGAGAGAGGGTGACTATGGCTACACCTTC. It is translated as CSVVPVREGDYGYTF.

CDR3 DNA sequence: TGTGCCAGCAGCTTGGGGGGTCAGGGGAGGAACACTGAAGCTTTCTTT. It specifies CASSLGGQGRNTEAFF. The chain joins TRBV5-4 to TRBJ1-1, with a tentative D call TRBD1 (6 bases). Trimming cost V 0 bases and J 1 base, with 13 bases left between them. CDR1 SGHNT and CDR2 YYREEE come from the germline V gene (reference sequence). The CDR3 is 16 amino acids. Full variable domain (outside the CDR3, taken from reference TRBV5-4 and TRBJ1-1): ETGVTQSPTHLIKTRGQQVTLRCSSQSGHNTVSWYQQALGQGPQFIFQYYREEENGRGNFPPRFSGLQFPNYSSELNVNALELDDSALYLCASSLGGQGRNTEAFFGQGTRLTVV.

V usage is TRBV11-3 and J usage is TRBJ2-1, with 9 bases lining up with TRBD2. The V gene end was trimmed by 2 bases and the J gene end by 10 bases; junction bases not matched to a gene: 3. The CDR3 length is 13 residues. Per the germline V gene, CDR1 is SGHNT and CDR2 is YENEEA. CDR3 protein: CASSLRLADEQFF. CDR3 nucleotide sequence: TGTGCCAGCAGCTTAAGACTAGCGGACGAGCAGTTCTTC.

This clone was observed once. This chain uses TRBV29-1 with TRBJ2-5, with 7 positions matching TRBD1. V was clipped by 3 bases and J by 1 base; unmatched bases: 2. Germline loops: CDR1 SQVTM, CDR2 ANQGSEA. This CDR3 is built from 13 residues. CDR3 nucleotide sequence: TGCAGCGTTGAGAGGGGGCCCCAAGAGACCCAGTACTTC. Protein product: CSVERGPQETQYF.

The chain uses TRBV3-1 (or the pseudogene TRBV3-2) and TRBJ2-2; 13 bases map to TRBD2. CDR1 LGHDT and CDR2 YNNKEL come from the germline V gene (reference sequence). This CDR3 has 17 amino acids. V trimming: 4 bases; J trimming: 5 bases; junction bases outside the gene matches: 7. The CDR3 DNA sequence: TGTGCCAGCAGCCGCGGACTAGCGGGAGTGGGAACCGGGGAGCTGTTTTTT. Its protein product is CASSRGLAGVGTGELFF.

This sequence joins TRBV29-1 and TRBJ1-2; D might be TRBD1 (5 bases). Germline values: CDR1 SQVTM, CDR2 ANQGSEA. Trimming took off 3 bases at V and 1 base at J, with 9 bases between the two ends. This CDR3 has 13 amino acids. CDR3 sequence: CSVESGINYGYTF. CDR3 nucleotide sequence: TGCAGCGTTGAGTCAGGGATTAACTATGGCTACACCTTC. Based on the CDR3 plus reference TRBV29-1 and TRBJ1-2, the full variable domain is SAVISQKPSRDICQRGTSLTIQCQVDSQVTMMFWYRQQPGQSLTLIATANQGSEATYESGFVIDKFPISRPNLTFSTLTVSNMSPEDSSIYLCSVESGINYGYTFGSGTRLTVV.

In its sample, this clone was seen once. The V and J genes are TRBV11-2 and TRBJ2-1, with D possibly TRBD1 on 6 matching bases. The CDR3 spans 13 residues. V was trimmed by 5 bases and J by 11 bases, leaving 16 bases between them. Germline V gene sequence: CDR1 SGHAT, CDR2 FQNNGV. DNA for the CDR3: TGTGCCAGCAGCGCCTCTTACAGGGCGCAGCAGTTCTTC. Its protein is CASSASYRAQQFF. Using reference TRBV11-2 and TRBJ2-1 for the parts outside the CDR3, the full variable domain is EAGVAQSPRYKIIEKRQSVAFWCNPISGHATLYWYQQILGQGPKLLIQFQNNGVVDDSQLPKDRFSAERLKGVDSTLKIQPAKLEDSAVYLCASSASYRAQQFFGPGTRLTVL.

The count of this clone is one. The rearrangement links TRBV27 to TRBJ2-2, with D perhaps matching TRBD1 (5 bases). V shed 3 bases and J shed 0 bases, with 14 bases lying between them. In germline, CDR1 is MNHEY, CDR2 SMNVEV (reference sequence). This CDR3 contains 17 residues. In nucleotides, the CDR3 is TGTGCCAGCAGTTTTTACAGGACCAAAACGAACACCGGGGAGCTGTTTTTT. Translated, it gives CASSFYRTKTNTGELFF.

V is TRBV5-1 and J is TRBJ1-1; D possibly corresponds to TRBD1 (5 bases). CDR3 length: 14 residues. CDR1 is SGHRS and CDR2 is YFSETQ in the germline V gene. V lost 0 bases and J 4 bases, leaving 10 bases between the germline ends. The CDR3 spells CASSLEGRSTEAFF. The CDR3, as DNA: TGCGCCAGCAGCTTGGAGGGGCGGTCCACTGAAGCTTTCTTT.

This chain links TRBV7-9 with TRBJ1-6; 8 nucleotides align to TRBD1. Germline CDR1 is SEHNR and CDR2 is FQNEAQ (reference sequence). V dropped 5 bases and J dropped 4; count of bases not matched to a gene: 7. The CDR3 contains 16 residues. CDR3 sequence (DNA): TGTGCCAGCAGCATCCGACAGGGGAGGTATAATTCACCCCTCCACTTT. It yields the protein CASSIRQGRYNSPLHF. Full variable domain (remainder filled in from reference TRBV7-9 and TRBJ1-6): DTGVSQNPRHKITKRGQNVTFRCDPISEHNRLYWYRQTLGQGPEFLTYFQNEAQLEKSRLLSDRFSAERPKGSFSTLEIQRTEQGDSAMYLCASSIRQGRYNSPLHFGNGTRLTVT.

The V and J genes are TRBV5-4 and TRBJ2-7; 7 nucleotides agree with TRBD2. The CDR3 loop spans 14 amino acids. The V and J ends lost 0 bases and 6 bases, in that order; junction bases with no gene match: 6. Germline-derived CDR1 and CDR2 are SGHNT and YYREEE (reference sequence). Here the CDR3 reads CASSLASGAGEQYF. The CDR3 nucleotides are TGTGCCAGCAGCTTGGCAAGCGGGGCAGGCGAGCAGTACTTC. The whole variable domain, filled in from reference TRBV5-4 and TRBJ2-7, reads ETGVTQSPTHLIKTRGQQVTLRCSSQSGHNTVSWYQQALGQGPQFIFQYYREEENGRGNFPPRFSGLQFPNYSSELNVNALELDDSALYLCASSLASGAGEQYFGPGTRLTVT.

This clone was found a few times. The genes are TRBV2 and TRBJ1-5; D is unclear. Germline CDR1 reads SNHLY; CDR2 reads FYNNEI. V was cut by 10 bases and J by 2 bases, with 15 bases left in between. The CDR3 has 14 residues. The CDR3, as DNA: TGTGCCAACCAGACACGTTCGGGCAATCAGCCCCAGCATTTT. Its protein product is CANQTRSGNQPQHF.

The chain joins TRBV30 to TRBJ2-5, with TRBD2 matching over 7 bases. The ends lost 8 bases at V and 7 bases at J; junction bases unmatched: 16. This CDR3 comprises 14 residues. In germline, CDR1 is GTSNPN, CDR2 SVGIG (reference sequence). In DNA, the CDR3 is TGTGCCCTGGAGGGCGGGGGAGCCAGTGGGACCCAGTACTTC. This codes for CALEGGGASGTQYF.